Detailed here is one T cell receptor beta chain. The data are from a study of blood T cell repertoires in COVID-19. Profiled with immunoSEQ multiplex PCR; TCRdb holds only in-frame clones, not every one. The table includes some 220,000 clones, around 80% detected once. The germline V gene encodes CDR1 DFQATT and CDR2 SNEGSKA (reference sequence). The V gene end was trimmed by 3 bases and the J gene end by 0 bases; junction bases not matched to a gene: 13. The CDR3 has 18 residues. This chain joins TRBV20-1 and TRBJ2-2; 7 nucleotides match TRBD2. The clonotype comes from a man aged 50 or older with active or convalescent COVID-19. The sequencing sample was made of peripheral blood. The CDR3 DNA reads as TGCAGTGCTAGTCTGGTGCGCGGGAGAAGAGCGAACACCGGGGAGCTGTTTTTT. Translation gives CSASLVRGRRANTGELFF.